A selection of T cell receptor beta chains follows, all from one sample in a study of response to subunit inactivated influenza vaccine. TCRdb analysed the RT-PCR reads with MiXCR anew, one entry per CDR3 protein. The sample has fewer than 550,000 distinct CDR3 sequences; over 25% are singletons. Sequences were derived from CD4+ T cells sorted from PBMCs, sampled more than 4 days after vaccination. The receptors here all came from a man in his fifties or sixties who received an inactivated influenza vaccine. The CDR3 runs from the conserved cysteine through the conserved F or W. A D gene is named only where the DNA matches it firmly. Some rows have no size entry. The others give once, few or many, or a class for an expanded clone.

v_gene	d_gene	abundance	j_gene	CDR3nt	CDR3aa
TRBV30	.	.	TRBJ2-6	TGTGCCTGGAGTGTAGCCAGGGTTACTTTAGGGGCCAACGTCCTGACTTTC	CAWSVARVTLGANVLTF
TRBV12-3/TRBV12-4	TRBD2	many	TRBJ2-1	TGTGCCAGCAGTTTACGGGGGGGCCGCAATGAGCAGTTCTTC	CASSLRGGRNEQFF
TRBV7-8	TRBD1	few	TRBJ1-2	TGTGCCAGCAGCTTAGCAGTGGGACAGGCGTTGCTTGGCTACACCTTC	CASSLAVGQALLGYTF
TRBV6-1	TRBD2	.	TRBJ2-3	TGTGCCAGCAGTGGGGGACTAGCGGGGGGCACAGATACGCAGTATTTT	CASSGGLAGGTDTQYF
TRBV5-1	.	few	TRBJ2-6	TGCGCCAGCAGCTTGGCCGTGGGGATCGGGGCCAACGTCCTGACTTTC	CASSLAVGIGANVLTF
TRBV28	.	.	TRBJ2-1	TGTGCCAGCAGTTTATATGGCGGCAGGCCATACAATGAGCAGTTCTTC	CASSLYGGRPYNEQFF
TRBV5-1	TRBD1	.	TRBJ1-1	TGCGCCAGCAGCCCTAGAATCTGGACAGGAATGAACACTGAAGCTTTCTTT	CASSPRIWTGMNTEAFF
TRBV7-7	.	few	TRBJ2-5	TGTGCTAGCAGCGAGAGGGGGATTCAAGAGACCCAGTACTTC	CASSERGIQETQYF
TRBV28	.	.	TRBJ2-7	TGTGCCAGCAGCCTACCCCCTCGGGGGGAGCAGTACTTC	CASSLPPRGEQYF
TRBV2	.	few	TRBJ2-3	TGTGCCAGCGAGCTGCGAGTACTCACAGATACGCAGTATTTT	CASELRVLTDTQYF
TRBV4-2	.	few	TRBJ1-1	TGTGCCAGCAGCCAAGCGTCGGGCACTGAAGCTTTCTTT	CASSQASGTEAFF
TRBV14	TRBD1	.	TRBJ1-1	TGTGCCAGCAGCCAACGGGACACAGGGGGTGGCACTGAAGCTTTCTTT	CASSQRDTGGGTEAFF
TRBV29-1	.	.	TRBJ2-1	TGCAGCGTTGGATGGCAGGGAGGAAGCAATGAGCAGTTCTTC	CSVGWQGGSNEQFF
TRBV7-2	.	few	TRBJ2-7	TGTGCCAGCAGCTCCCAGGGTTTCTACGAGCAGTACTTC	CASSSQGFYEQYF
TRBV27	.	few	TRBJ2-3	TGTGCCAGCAGTTCATGGAGGACCAAGGATACGCAGTATTTT	CASSSWRTKDTQYF
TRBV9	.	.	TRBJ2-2	TGTGCCAGCAGCGTTTCCAGCAATGGCGGGGAGCTGTTTTTT	CASSVSSNGGELFF
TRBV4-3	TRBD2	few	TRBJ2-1	TGCGCCAGCAGCCAAGATCGGGGGGGTCGGCCTTTCTTC	CASSQDRGGRPFF
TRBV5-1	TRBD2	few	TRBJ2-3	TGCGCCAGCCAAGCGGGGGTTGCAGATACGCAGTATTTT	CASQAGVADTQYF
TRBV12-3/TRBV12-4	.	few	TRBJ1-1	TGTGCCAGCAGTTTAGATAGTGGACACTCGAACACTGAAGCTTTCTTT	CASSLDSGHSNTEAFF
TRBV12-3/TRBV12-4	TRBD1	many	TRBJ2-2	TGTGCCAGCAGCGGACAGGGCGGAACCGGGGAGCTGTTTTTT	CASSGQGGTGELFF
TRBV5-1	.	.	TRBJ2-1	TGCGCCAGCAGCTTGGACAGGGGGCTAGCGGGAGTCGCCTCCTACAATGAGCAGTTCTTC	CASSLDRGLAGVASYNEQFF
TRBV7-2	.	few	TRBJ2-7	TGTGCCAGCAGTGTTGCACGAGGCACCTACGAGCAGTACTTC	CASSVARGTYEQYF
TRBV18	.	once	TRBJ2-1	TGTGCCAGCTCACCCAGACAGGCTCCTTCGGGGTCCTACAATGAGCAGTTCTTC	CASSPRQAPSGSYNEQFF
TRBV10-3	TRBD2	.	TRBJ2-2	TGTGCCATCAGTCCCGCGGGGGTGTCCACCGGGCAGCTGTTTTTT	CAISPAGVSTGQLFF
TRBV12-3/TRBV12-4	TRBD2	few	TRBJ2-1	TGTGCCAGCAGTAAACTAGCGGGGGGGTCTTACAATGAGCAGTTCTTC	CASSKLAGGSYNEQFF
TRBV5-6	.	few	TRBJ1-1	TGTGCCAGCAGCCGGGATGGGGCTGTGGTGAACACTGAAGCTTTCTTT	CASSRDGAVVNTEAFF
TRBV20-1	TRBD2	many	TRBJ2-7	TGCAGTGCTGCCGGGACTAGGTCCGAGCAGTACTTC	CSAAGTRSEQYF
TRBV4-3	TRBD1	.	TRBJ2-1	TGCGCCAGCAGCCCTCACAGGGGGACAGTCTACAATGAGCAGTTCTTC	CASSPHRGTVYNEQFF
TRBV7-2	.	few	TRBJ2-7	TGTGCCAGCAGCTTAGGTTCCGCGTCCGAGCAGTACTTC	CASSLGSASEQYF
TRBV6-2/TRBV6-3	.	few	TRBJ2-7	TGTGCCAGCAGTGCCGTCCCCCCACCAGAGCAGTACTTC	CASSAVPPPEQYF
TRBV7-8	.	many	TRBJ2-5	TGTGCCAGCAGCTTACCCTCCCAAGGGGCGAAAGAGACCCAGTACTTC	CASSLPSQGAKETQYF
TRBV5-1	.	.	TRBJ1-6	TGCGCCAGCAGCTTGGTACTCTCCCGGGGAGGTAATTCACCCCTCCACTTT	CASSLVLSRGGNSPLHF
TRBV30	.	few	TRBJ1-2	TGTGCCTTAAGTGAGGGGCCATGGTATGGCTACACCTTC	CALSEGPWYGYTF
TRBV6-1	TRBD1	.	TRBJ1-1	TGTGCCAGCAGACCTGACAGGGACTACATGAGAGCTTTCTTT	CASRPDRDYMRAFF
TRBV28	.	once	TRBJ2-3	TGTGCCAGCAGCTATCCTTCCCGGACCAGCACAGATACGCAGTATTTT	CASSYPSRTSTDTQYF
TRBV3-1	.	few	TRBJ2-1	TGTGCCAGCAGCCAGGGGTTAATGGTGTCGGGGTGGTCGCAGTTCTTC	CASSQGLMVSGWSQFF
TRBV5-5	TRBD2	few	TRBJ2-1	TGTGCCAGCAAGCCTAGCGGGAGCGACTACAATGAGCAGTTCTTC	CASKPSGSDYNEQFF
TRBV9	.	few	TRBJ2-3	TGTGCCAGCAGCGGTACACAGGATTTGTCCCGAGATACGCAGTATTTT	CASSGTQDLSRDTQYF
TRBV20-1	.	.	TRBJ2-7	TGCAGTGCTAGCCTTGCGCCAACCGAAACCCACACGGCCCTCTCCTACGAGCAGTACTTC	CSASLAPTETHTALSYEQYF
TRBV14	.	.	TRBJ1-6	TGTGCCAGCAGCCTGCATCCAGGCTCACCCCTCCACTTT	CASSLHPGSPLHF
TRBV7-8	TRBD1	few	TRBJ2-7	TGTGCCAGCAGCCCGGGGACAGGAGGGACCACCTACGAGCAGTACTTC	CASSPGTGGTTYEQYF
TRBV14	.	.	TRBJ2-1	TGTGCCAGCAGCCAAACGGTCGTCAAGCAGTTCTTC	CASSQTVVKQFF
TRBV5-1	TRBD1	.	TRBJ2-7	TGCGCCAGCAGCTTCGGGACAGGGGAGAATGAGCAGTACTTC	CASSFGTGENEQYF
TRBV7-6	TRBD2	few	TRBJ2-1	TGTGCCAGCAGCTCCGGGACTAGCGGGCCGCCCTACAATGAGCAGTTCTTC	CASSSGTSGPPYNEQFF
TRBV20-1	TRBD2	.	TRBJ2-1	TGCAGTGCTCCTACTAGCGGGGGGGCTGGTAATGAGCAGTTCTTC	CSAPTSGGAGNEQFF
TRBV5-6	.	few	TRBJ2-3	TGTGCCAGCAGCTTGGTGTCCGCCCCGCGGGATACGCAGTATTTT	CASSLVSAPRDTQYF
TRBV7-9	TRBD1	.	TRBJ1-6	TGTGCCAGCAGCCCAGGGGGGAATGGTAATTCACCCCTCCACTTT	CASSPGGNGNSPLHF
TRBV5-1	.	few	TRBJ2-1	TGCGCCAGCAGCTTGGAAGGCAGCGGGCTCTCCTACAATGAGCAGTTCTTC	CASSLEGSGLSYNEQFF
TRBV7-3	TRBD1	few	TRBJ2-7	TGTGCCAGCAGCTTGACAGGGGAGTACGAGCAGTACTTC	CASSLTGEYEQYF
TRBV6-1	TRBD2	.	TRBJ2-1	TGTGCCAGCAGTCAATCTAGCGGGATATACTACAATGAGCAGTTCTTC	CASSQSSGIYYNEQFF